This T cell receptor beta chain came from a study of T cells in localized non-small cell lung cancer (TCRdb year 2020). With regard to the full study: The study examined T cell repertoires in 200 to 300 patients with early-stage NSCLC and compared tumors with uninvolved tumor-adjacent lungs. The mean age of the NSCLC patients was approximately 71 years, with 120 to 150 men and about a hundred women. The cohort comprised 200 to 300 treatment-naïve NSCLC patients with resected, localized lung tumors. General findings and caveats noted by the study authors: Because the study design was exploratory, TCR variables were selected using unadjusted p-values without false-discovery rate correction. Longer overall survival was associated with higher blood T cell density, whereas shorter survival was associated with higher adjacent-lung clonality. Because multi-region sequencing of the tumors was not done, intratumor heterogeneity could not be ruled out. Uninvolved tumor-adjacent lung showed the highest T cell clonality, higher than tumor, which suggests more focused antigenic responses in the adjacent lung. A median of approximately 55 of the top 100 tumor clones were detected in paired uninvolved adjacent lung, and some 28 of these tumor clones were also found among the top 100 clones of the paired uninvolved adjacent lung.

At diagnosis, tumor, uninvolved tumor-adjacent lung and peripheral blood were collected and then preserved as a mix of FFPE and fresh-frozen material. For TCR repertoire profiling, blood samples were analyzed in the form of peripheral blood mononuclear cells. The immunoSEQ Assay was used to sequence TCR beta CDR3 regions from DNA. In the authors' own workflow: T cell density was computed as TCR beta template counts normalized to usable DNA estimated by amplifying housekeeping genes. Richness was estimated using the preseqR package, with extrapolation to 400,000 templates for PBMC samples and to 120,000 templates for tissue samples. Clonality was defined as one minus Pielou's evenness. Differential abundance testing on productive amino-acid clonotypes, with a minimum total count of 5 and an alpha of 0.1, was used to identify tissue-enriched TCRs. The Jaccard Index and the Morisita Overlap Index were used to measure repertoire overlap between compartments. GLIPH clustered TCR beta CDR3s with public tetramer-defined viral CDR3s; viral motifs required at least three viral sequences plus V-gene enrichment. TCRdb mirrors the immuneACCESS table, restricted to in-frame sequences. Some clones are absent from its copies; in checked studies, under half trace to an unresolved V gene, and the reason for the others is unknown. V and J calls and clone size are given by that table; D and trimming were obtained from the DNA. A total of 25,000 to 35,000 clones appear in this sample, about nine tenths of them only once. The ten most abundant clones make up approximately 5% of the sample.

Deletion took 4 bases off V and 1 base off J, with a span of 19 bases between the germline ends. In the germline V gene, CDR1 corresponds to SNHLY and CDR2 to FYNNEI. Including the terminal cysteine and phenylalanine, the CDR3 comprises 17 residues. Only CDR3 DNA remains: 51 bases, in frame from the first base. As concerns this clone: Its cognate antigen has yet to be identified. Base qualities are not at hand, and no much larger clone is one base apart.

The clonotype originates from a man aged 35-75 years with stage II lung adenocarcinoma. Sample: PBMCs, taken before any cancer treatment. The chain is encoded by TRBV2 joined to TRBJ1-2, and possibly TRBD1, on 6 matching bases. CDR3 loop: CASSGGQQSYNNYGYTF. The DNA sequence follows: TGTGCCAGCAGTGGAGGACAGCAATCTTACAATAACTATGGCTACACCTTC. Outside the CDR3, residues come from the reference TRBV2 and TRBJ1-2 proteins, so the full variable domain is: EPEVTQTPSHQVTQMGQEVILRCVPISNHLYFYWYRQILGQKVEFLVSFYNNEISEKSEIFDDQFSVERPDGSNFTLKIRSTKLEDSAMYFCASSGGQQSYNNYGYTFGSGTRLTVV.